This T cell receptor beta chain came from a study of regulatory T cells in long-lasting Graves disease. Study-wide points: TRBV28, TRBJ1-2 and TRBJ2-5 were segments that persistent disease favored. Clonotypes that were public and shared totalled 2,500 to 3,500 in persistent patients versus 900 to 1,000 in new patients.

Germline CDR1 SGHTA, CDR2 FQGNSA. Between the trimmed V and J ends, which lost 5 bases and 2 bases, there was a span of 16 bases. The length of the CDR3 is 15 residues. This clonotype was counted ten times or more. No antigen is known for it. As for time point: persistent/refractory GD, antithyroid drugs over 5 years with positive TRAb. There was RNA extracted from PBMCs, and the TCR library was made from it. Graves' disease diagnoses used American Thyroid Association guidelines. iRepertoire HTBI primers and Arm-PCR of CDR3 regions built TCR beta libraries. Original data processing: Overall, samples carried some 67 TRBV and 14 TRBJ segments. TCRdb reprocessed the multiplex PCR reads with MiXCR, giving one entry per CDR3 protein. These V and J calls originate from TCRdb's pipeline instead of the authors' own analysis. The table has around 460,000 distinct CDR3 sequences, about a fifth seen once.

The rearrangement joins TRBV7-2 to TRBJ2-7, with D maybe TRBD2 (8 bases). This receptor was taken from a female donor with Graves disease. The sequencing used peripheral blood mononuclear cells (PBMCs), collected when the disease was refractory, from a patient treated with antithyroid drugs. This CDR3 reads CASSTGAGGTYEQYF. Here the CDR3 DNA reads TGTGCCAGCAGCACAGGGGCGGGAGGCACCTACGAGCAGTACTTC. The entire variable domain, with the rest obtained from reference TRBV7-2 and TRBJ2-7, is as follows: GAGVSQSPSNKVTEKGKDVELRCDPISGHTALYWYRQSLGQGLEFLIYFQGNSAPDKSGLPSDRFSAERTGGSVSTLTIQRTQQEDSAVYLCASSTGAGGTYEQYFGPGTRLTVT.